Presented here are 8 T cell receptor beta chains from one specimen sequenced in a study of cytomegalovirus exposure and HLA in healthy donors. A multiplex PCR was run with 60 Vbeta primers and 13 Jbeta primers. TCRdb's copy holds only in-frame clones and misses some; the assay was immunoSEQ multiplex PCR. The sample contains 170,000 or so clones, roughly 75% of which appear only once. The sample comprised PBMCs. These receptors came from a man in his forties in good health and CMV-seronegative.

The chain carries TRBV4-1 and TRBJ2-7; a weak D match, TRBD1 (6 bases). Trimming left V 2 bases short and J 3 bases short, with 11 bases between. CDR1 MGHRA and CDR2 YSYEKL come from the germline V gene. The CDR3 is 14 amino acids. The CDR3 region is CASSQPDRSYEQYF. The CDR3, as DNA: TGCGCCAGCAGCCAACCGGACAGAAGCTACGAGCAGTACTTC.

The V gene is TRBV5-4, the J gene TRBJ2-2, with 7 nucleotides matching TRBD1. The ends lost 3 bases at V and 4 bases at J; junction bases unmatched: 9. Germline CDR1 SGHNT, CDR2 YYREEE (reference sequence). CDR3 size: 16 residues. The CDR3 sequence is CASSSPGQELTGELFF. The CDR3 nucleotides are TGTGCCAGCAGCTCTCCCGGACAGGAGCTCACCGGGGAGCTGTTTTTT.

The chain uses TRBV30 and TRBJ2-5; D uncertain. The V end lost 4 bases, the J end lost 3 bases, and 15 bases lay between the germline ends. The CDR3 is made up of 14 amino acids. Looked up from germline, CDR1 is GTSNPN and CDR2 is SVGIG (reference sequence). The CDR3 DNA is TGTGCCTGGAATATCCGTATTTCGGAAGAGACCCAGTACTTC. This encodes CAWNIRISEETQYF.

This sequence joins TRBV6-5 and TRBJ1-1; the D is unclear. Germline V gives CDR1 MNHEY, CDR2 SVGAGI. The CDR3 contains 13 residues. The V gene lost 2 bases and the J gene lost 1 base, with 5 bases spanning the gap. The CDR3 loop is CASSYAGNTEAFF. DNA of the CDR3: TGTGCCAGCAGTTACGCGGGGAACACTGAAGCTTTCTTT.

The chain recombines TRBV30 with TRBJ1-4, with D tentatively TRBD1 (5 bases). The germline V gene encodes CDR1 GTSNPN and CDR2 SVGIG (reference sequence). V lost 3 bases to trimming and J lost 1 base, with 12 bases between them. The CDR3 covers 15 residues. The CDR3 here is CAWSHGGGTNEKLFF. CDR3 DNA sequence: TGTGCCTGGAGCCACGGGGGAGGAACTAATGAAAAACTGTTTTTT.

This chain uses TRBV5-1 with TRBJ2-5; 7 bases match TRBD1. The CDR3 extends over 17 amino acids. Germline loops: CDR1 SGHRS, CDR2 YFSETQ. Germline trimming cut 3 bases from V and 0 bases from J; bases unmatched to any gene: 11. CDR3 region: CASSYPTRDSHQETQYF. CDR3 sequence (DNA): TGCGCCAGCAGCTACCCCACCCGGGACAGCCACCAAGAGACCCAGTACTTC.

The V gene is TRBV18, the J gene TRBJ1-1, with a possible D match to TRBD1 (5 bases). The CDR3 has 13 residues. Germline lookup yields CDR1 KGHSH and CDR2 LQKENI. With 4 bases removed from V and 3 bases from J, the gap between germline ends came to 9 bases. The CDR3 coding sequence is TGTGCCAGCTCACATGGGGCATACACTGAAGCTTTCTTT. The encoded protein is CASSHGAYTEAFF.

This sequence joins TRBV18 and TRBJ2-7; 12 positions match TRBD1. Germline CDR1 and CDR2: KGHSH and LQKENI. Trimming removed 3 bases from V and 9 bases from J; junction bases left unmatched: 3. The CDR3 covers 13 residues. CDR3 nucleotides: TGTGCCAGCTCACCGGGACAGGGGGCCGGGCAGTACTTC. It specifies CASSPGQGAGQYF. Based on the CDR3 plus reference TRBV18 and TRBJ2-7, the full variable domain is NAGVMQNPRHLVRRRGQEARLRCSPMKGHSHVYWYRQLPEEGLKFMVYLQKENIIDESGMPKERFSAEFPKEGPSILRIQQVVRGDSAAYFCASSPGQGAGQYFGPGTRLTVT.